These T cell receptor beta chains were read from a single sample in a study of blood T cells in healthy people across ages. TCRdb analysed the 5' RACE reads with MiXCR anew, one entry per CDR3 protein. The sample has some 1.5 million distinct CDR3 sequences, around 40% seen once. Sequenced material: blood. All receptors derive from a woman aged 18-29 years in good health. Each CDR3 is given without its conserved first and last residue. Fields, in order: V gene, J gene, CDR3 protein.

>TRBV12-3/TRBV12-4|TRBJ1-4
ASSPGDRVGEKLF
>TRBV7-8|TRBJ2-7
ASSVLAGASYEQY
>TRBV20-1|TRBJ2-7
SAEPLGTSISYEQY
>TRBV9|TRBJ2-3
ASSTRAPSTDTQY
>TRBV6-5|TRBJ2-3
ASSYSQVPYTDTQY
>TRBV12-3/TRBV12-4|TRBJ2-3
ASSPAQRGGRDTQY
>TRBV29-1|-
SGQGTAFSDEQY
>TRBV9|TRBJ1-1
ASSSPGGPNTEAF
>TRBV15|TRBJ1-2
ATSRDSDYYGYT
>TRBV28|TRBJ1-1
ASGQVMNTEAF
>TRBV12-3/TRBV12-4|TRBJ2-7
AGSLTGESYEQY
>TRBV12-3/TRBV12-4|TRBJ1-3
ASSLVLWGFPGNTIY
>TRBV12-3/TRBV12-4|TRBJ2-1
ASSLTPGSGAQF
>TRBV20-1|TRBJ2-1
SARAPGISVHNEQF
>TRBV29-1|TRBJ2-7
SVGGTGDLSYEQY
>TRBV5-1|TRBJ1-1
ASAYQGRDAEAF
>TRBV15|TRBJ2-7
ATSTQTGTYEQY
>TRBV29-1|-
SVEDLQVSSYNEQY
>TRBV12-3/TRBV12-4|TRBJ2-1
ASRGTSGAGNEQF
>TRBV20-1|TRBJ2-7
SALQGNEQY
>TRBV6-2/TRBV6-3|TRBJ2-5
ASSYEAGVSETQY
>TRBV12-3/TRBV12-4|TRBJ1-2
ASSTDLGGHYGYT
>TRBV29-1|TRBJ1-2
SAASGHNYGYT
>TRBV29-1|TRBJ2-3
SVHGDATTSTDTQY
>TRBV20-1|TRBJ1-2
SARGTSWRGGYT
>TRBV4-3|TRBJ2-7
ASSQVSGEPNEQY
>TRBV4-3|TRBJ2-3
ASSQDATRQY
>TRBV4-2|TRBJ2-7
ASSSPSGATYEQY